What follows are 20 T cell receptor beta chains derived from one specimen sequenced in a study of shared clonotypes between healthy human individuals. This table comes from immunoSEQ multiplex PCR, and its TCRdb copy is limited to in-frame clones, with some not included. The data show some 470,000 clones, 60% to 85% seen once. The sample consisted of PBMCs. These receptor sequences come from a middle-aged woman in good health. Some clones in this sample may be carry-over from other donors' samples.

This chain joins TRBV11-2 and TRBJ2-5, with 9 bases fitting TRBD2. The ends lost 5 bases at V and 4 bases at J; junction bases unmatched: 14. This CDR3 has 17 residues. Germline-derived CDR1 and CDR2 are SGHAT and FQNNGV. As DNA, the CDR3 is TGTGCCAGCAGCCCTCAGCGGGGGGTGGCAGGGACAGAGACCCAGTACTTC. This gives the protein CASSPQRGVAGTETQYF.

The V call is TRBV6-1, the J call TRBJ1-5, with 9 bases fitting TRBD1. The junction had 10 bases not matched to a gene; V was cut back by 7 bases and J by 6 bases. Per the germline V gene, CDR1 is MNHNS and CDR2 is SASEGT. The CDR3 is made up of 15 amino acids. CDR3: CASMIRDRDGQPQHF. The CDR3, as DNA: TGTGCCAGCATGATCCGGGACAGGGACGGTCAGCCCCAGCATTTT.

CDR3 amino acids: CASSLDMRSNQPQHF. The DNA for the CDR3 is TGTGCCAGCAGCTTAGATATGAGAAGCAATCAGCCCCAGCATTTT. V gene TRBV7-2 combines with J gene TRBJ1-5; D is undetermined. The V gene's germline CDR1 is SGHTA and CDR2 FQGNSA. CDR3 length: 15 amino acids. Trimming shortened V by 1 base and J by 1 base, and 8 bases separated the two germline ends.

Concerning this clone itself: The germline gene is not matched at one end of the junction; a read error may be the cause. The chain uses TRBV19 and TRBJ2-1; 7 bases fit TRBD2. Germline CDR1 and CDR2: LNHDA and SQIVND (reference sequence). This CDR3 region has 16 residues. DNA of the CDR3: TGTGTCAGTAGTATCGAGGGGTGGGAGGGCCAGAATGAGCAGTTCTTC. Its protein product is CVSSIEGWEGQNEQFF.

The rearrangement links TRBV7-2 to TRBJ1-2; D is ambiguous. This CDR3 contains 15 residues. The germline CDR1 and CDR2 sequences are SGHTA and FQGNSA. V gave up 1 base and J gave up 5 bases, with 14 bases separating them. The CDR3 DNA reads TGTGCCAGCAGCTTAGGTGGGGTGCCGGGATATGGCTACACCTTC. Protein: CASSLGGVPGYGYTF.

In its sample, this clone was seen a few times. Other DNA sequences of this sample code for an identical CDR3. V is TRBV9 and J is TRBJ1-3; D is undetermined. The CDR3 runs to 15 residues. The V gene's germline CDR1 is SGDLS and CDR2 YYNGEE. V was trimmed by 0 bases and J by 0 bases, leaving 7 bases between them. In DNA, the CDR3 is TGTGCCAGCAGCGTAGGAGGCAGCTCTGGAAACACCATATATTTT. This translates into CASSVGGSSGNTIYF.

V usage is TRBV4-3 and J usage is TRBJ2-5; TRBD2 aligns across 15 bases. Losses at the gene ends were 1 base for V and 5 bases for J; bases not matched to a gene: 8. The CDR3 totals 18 residues. Germline V gene lookup returns CDR1 LGHNA and CDR2 YSLEER. CDR3 in amino acids: CASSQGTSGRAVLETQYF. The DNA for the CDR3 is TGCGCCAGCAGCCAAGGGACTAGCGGGAGGGCAGTGTTGGAGACCCAGTACTTC.

The J gene is TRBJ2-3, the V gene TRBV28; D is possibly TRBD1 or TRBD2 (5 bases each). Trimming shortened V by 5 bases and J by 3 bases, and 15 bases separated the two germline ends. From germline, CDR1 is MDHEN and CDR2 SYDVKM. The CDR3 runs 15 residues. For the CDR3, the DNA is TGTGCCAGCAGTCGAGGGGCGTCGGGGACAGATACGCAGTATTTT. Its translation: CASSRGASGTDTQYF.

The chain links TRBV28 to TRBJ1-2; 7 positions match TRBD1. The CDR3 loop spans 14 amino acids. CDR1 MDHEN and CDR2 SYDVKM come from the germline V gene. Trimming at V came to 3 bases and at J to 4 bases, leaving 5 bases not matched to a gene. CDR3 nucleotides: TGTGCCAGCAGTTTCGACAGGGAAATCTATGGCTACACCTTC. Protein sequence: CASSFDREIYGYTF.

In the case of this clone: The same CDR3 also results from other DNA sequences found in this sample. The chain recombines TRBV5-6 with TRBJ2-3, with no clear D. The germline CDR1 and CDR2 sequences are SGHDT and YYEEEE. Between the trimmed V and J ends, which lost 0 bases and 4 bases, there was a span of 9 bases. This CDR3 is 14 amino acids long. Here the CDR3 reads CASSLGFRADTQYF. In DNA, the CDR3 is TGTGCCAGCAGCTTGGGATTCCGTGCAGATACGCAGTATTTT.

The V and J genes are TRBV25-1 and TRBJ2-3; D unclear. Looked up from germline, CDR1 is MGHDK and CDR2 is SYGVNS. Trimming took 2 bases from V and 6 from J, leaving 12 bases between them. The CDR3 is 14 residues long. CDR3 coding DNA: TGTGCCAGCAGTGAAGTTCAGGCGGCGGATACGCAGTATTTT. The encoded protein is CASSEVQAADTQYF. Based on the CDR3 plus reference TRBV25-1 and TRBJ2-3, the full variable domain is EADIYQTPRYLVIGTGKKITLECSQTMGHDKMYWYQQDPGMELHLIHYSYGVNSTEKGDLSSESTVSRIRTEHFPLTLESARPSHTSQYLCASSEVQAADTQYFGPGTRLTVL.

This clone was seen a single time. This chain uses TRBV7-9 with TRBJ1-1, with a tentative D call TRBD1 (5 bases). This CDR3 spans 16 amino acids. Between the trimmed V and J ends, which lost 5 bases and 1 base, there was a span of 17 bases. Germline CDR1 SEHNR, CDR2 FQNEAQ (reference sequence). The CDR3 sequence is CASSDSPLGTNTEAFF. The CDR3 DNA sequence: TGTGCCAGCAGCGATAGCCCCCTAGGGACGAACACTGAAGCTTTCTTT.

The V gene is TRBV20-1, the J gene TRBJ2-1; D is ambiguous. The CDR3 loop spans 11 amino acids. Germline-derived CDR1 and CDR2 are DFQATT and SNEGSKA (reference sequence). V dropped 6 bases and J dropped 4 bases, with 7 bases sitting between them. CDR3 in amino acids: CSASEYNEQFF. DNA of the CDR3: TGCAGTGCCTCGGAGTACAATGAGCAGTTCTTC.

This clone appeared a few times. The rearrangement joins TRBV29-1 to TRBJ1-1; tentative D call: TRBD1 (6 bases). With 7 bases removed from V and 0 bases from J, the gap between germline ends came to 9 bases. The CDR3 runs 12 residues. From germline, CDR1 is SQVTM and CDR2 ANQGSEA. The CDR3 region is CSAGQMNTEAFF. CDR3 DNA: TGCAGCGCCGGACAGATGAACACTGAAGCTTTCTTT.

The chain joins TRBV14 to TRBJ2-1; TRBD2 aligns across 7 bases. The CDR3 totals 18 residues. V shed 5 bases, J shed 0 bases, and the junction held 13 bases outside the gene matches. The germline gives CDR1 SGHDN, CDR2 FVKESK. The DNA for the CDR3 is TGTGCCAGCAGCACCCCACGGCTAGCGGAAAGCTCCTACAATGAGCAGTTCTTC. Protein product: CASSTPRLAESSYNEQFF.

The chain links TRBV7-2 to TRBJ2-3, with TRBD2 matching over 14 bases. V lost 4 bases to trimming and J lost 4 bases; unmatched junction nucleotides: 4. This CDR3 has 16 amino acids. Per germline, CDR1 SGHTA and CDR2 FQGNSA. This chain's CDR3 is CASSSRLAGGADTQYF. CDR3 nucleotides: TGTGCCAGCAGCTCCCGACTAGCGGGAGGGGCAGATACGCAGTATTTT. Full variable domain (missing parts from reference TRBV7-2 and TRBJ2-3): GAGVSQSPSNKVTEKGKDVELRCDPISGHTALYWYRQSLGQGLEFLIYFQGNSAPDKSGLPSDRFSAERTGGSVSTLTIQRTQQEDSAVYLCASSSRLAGGADTQYFGPGTRLTVL.

The V gene is TRBV6-5, the J gene TRBJ2-2; weak D call: TRBD2 (5 bases). V gave up 2 bases and J gave up 6 bases, with 13 bases separating them. CDR1 is MNHEY and CDR2 is SVGAGI in the germline V gene. There are 15 residues in the CDR3. CDR3 coding DNA: TGTGCCAGCAGTTACGGTCGGGATCGCGCCGGGGAGCTGTTTTTT. Translated: CASSYGRDRAGELFF.

The J gene is TRBJ2-1, the V gene TRBV28; D uncertain. This CDR3 has 15 residues. Germline V lookup: CDR1 MDHEN, CDR2 SYDVKM. The V and J ends lost 6 bases and 1 base respectively, with 13 bases between them. DNA of the CDR3: TGTGCCAGCAGGATAACAGAAAAATCCTACAATGAGCAGTTCTTC. As protein: CASRITEKSYNEQFF.

The rearrangement uses TRBV7-2 and TRBJ2-1; 13 nucleotides match TRBD2. The ends lost 4 bases at V and 5 bases at J; junction bases unmatched: 8. The CDR3 is made up of 17 amino acids. The germline V gene has CDR1 SGHTA and CDR2 FQGNSA. The CDR3 protein is CASSYLLAGGSHNEQFF. The CDR3 DNA reads TGTGCCAGCAGCTATCTACTAGCGGGAGGGTCCCACAATGAGCAGTTCTTC.

The chain carries TRBV18 and TRBJ2-7; no clear D gene. The CDR3 has 14 residues. Deletions cut 3 bases from V and 6 bases from J, with 15 bases between. From germline, CDR1 is KGHSH and CDR2 LQKENI. The CDR3 spells CASSPNSGVGEQYF. The CDR3 bases are TGTGCCAGCTCACCGAACAGTGGAGTAGGCGAGCAGTACTTC.